This T cell receptor beta chain came from a study of cytomegalovirus exposure and HLA in healthy donors. Germline CDR1 MNHNS, CDR2 SASEGT. This CDR3 is built from 15 residues. With 7 bases clipped from V and 5 bases from J, the junction kept 9 bases outside the gene matches. Clones were read by immunoSEQ multiplex PCR, and TCRdb kept only the in-frame ones, dropping some. The sample consists of 150,000 to 200,000 clones, about 90% of them appearing once. The clonotype originates from a young woman in good health and CMV-seropositive. The V and J genes are TRBV6-1 and TRBJ2-2; 8 bases are a match to TRBD1. Sample: PBMCs. CDR3 DNA sequence: TGTGCCAGCACTCTTGGACAGGGCGGGACCGGGGAGCTGTTTTTT. Translation gives CASTLGQGGTGELFF.